A selection of T cell receptor beta chains follows, all from one sample in a study of immune characterization of retroperitoneal liposarcoma. Via MiXCR, TCRdb re-called the PCR reads, giving one row per CDR3 protein. The data show 10,000 to 12,000 distinct CDR3 sequences, 28% seen once. The specimen was tumor tissue. The receptors originated from a male donor with retroperitoneal liposarcoma. Both conserved end residues are part of each CDR3. The D gene is left open where the match is weak.

D gene	V gene	J gene	CDR3 protein
-	TRBV10-2	TRBJ2-3	CASSDRQAPDTQYF
TRBD1	TRBV6-1	TRBJ1-5	CASSEREGAGNQPQHF
-	TRBV6-1	TRBJ2-1	CASGTPSSYNEQFF
-	TRBV7-6	-	CASSATRRDNEQYF
TRBD1	TRBV6-1	TRBJ1-5	CASRDLTGFAKAQPQHF
-	TRBV6-1	TRBJ2-5	CASFAPAGSEQYF
TRBD1	TRBV6-6	TRBJ1-3	CASSYGVIYSGQGKGAEWNTIYF
-	TRBV11-3	TRBJ2-1	CASSVSFHNEQFF
-	TRBV6-1	TRBJ1-1	CASRRGVNTEAFF
-	TRBV11-2	TRBJ2-1	CASSRRSASSYNEQFF
-	TRBV6-6	TRBJ2-1	CASSYMVGSYEQFF
-	TRBV6-1	TRBJ1-1	CASRGMGTEAFF
-	TRBV11-2	TRBJ2-1	CASSLVRETQFF
TRBD1	TRBV6-1	-	CASSDQTGYEQYF